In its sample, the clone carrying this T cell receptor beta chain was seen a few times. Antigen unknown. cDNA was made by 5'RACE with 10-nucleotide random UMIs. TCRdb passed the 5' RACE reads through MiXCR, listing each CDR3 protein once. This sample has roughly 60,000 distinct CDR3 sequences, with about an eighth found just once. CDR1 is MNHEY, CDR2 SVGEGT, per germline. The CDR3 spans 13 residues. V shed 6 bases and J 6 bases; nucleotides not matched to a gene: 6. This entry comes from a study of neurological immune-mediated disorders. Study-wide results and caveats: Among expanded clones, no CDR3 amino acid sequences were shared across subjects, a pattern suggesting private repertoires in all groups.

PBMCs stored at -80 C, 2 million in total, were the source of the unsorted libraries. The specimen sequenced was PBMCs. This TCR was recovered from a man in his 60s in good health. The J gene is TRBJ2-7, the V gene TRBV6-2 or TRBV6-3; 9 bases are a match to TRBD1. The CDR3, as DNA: TGTGCCAGCAGGGGACAGGGAATCACCGAGCAGTACTTC. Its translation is CASRGQGITEQYF.